Each of the 32 T cell receptor beta chains below was sequenced from the same sample in a study of cytomegalovirus exposure and HLA in healthy donors. Vbeta (60) and Jbeta (13) primers were used in the PCR. Here immunoSEQ multiplex PCR was the method, and the copy in TCRdb shows in-frame clones only, minus some. Of approximately 97,000 clones listed, over 65% are singletons. What was sequenced was PBMCs. The receptors were gathered from a middle-aged man in good health and CMV-seronegative.

CDR3 amino acids: CASSPQGTATEAFF. Written as DNA, the CDR3 is TGCGCCAGCAGCCCGCAGGGTACGGCCACTGAAGCTTTCTTT. V usage is TRBV5-1 and J usage is TRBJ1-1, with D possibly being TRBD1 (5 bases). V lost 4 bases and J lost 4, with 14 bases in between. There are 14 residues in the CDR3. Germline V gives CDR1 SGHRS, CDR2 YFSETQ.

This CDR3 is CASSLWLPGGNTEAFF. CDR3 DNA: TGTGCCAGCAGCTTATGGTTGCCCGGGGGGAACACTGAAGCTTTCTTT. The chain links TRBV11-2 to TRBJ1-1, with D perhaps matching TRBD1 (5 bases). CDR1 and CDR2 from the germline V gene are SGHAT and FQNNGV. The CDR3 contains 16 residues. Trimming took off 2 bases at V and 1 base at J, with 14 bases between the two ends.

The chain joins TRBV27 to TRBJ1-1; D is possibly TRBD1 (6 bases). The V and J ends lost 5 bases and 0 bases respectively, with 25 bases between them. The length of the CDR3 is 19 residues. The germline V gene has CDR1 MNHEY and CDR2 SMNVEV (reference sequence). CDR3 nucleotide sequence: TGTGCCAGCAGTCTAATACCCCCCAGGGGCAGTACTATGAACACTGAAGCTTTCTTT. Translating it yields CASSLIPPRGSTMNTEAFF.

The J gene is TRBJ2-5, the V gene TRBV5-1; maybe TRBD2 (7 bases). V was shortened by 0 bases and J by 1 base, with 19 bases between the two germline ends. The germline V gene has CDR1 SGHRS and CDR2 YFSETQ. This CDR3 region has 18 residues. The CDR3 coding sequence is TGCGCCAGCAGCTTGGAAGCGTTCAAGAGGGGGGGCCAAGAGACCCAGTACTTC. This sequence encodes CASSLEAFKRGGQETQYF.

This chain connects TRBV10-1 to TRBJ1-5; maybe TRBD1 (5 bases). The CDR3 length is 19 residues. Germline CDR1 and CDR2: WNHNN and SYGVQD (reference sequence). Trimming took off 6 bases at V and 0 bases at J, with 24 bases between the two ends. This CDR3 is CASSGGMFLRTNSNQPQHF. The CDR3 DNA sequence: TGCGCCAGCAGCGGGGGGATGTTTTTGAGGACGAATAGCAATCAGCCCCAGCATTTT.

This chain joins TRBV19 and TRBJ1-2; perhaps TRBD1 as D (6 bases). CDR1 LNHDA and CDR2 SQIVND come from the germline V gene (reference sequence). The CDR3 is 14 amino acids. Trimming took off 10 bases at V and 4 bases at J, with 19 bases between the two ends. The CDR3 reads CATRTGGVGYGYTF. The CDR3 DNA follows: TGTGCCACCCGCACGGGGGGCGTAGGCTATGGCTACACCTTC. The full variable domain, in which reference TRBV19 and TRBJ1-2 provide the parts outside the CDR3, is DGGITQSPKYLFRKEGQNVTLSCEQNLNHDAMYWYRQDPGQGLRLIYYSQIVNDFQKGDIAEGYSVSREKKESFPLTVTSAQKNPTAFYLCATRTGGVGYGYTFGSGTRLTVV.

The chain has TRBV6-6 and TRBJ1-1; 7 bases map to TRBD1. Germline CDR1 and CDR2: MNHNY and SVGAGI (reference sequence). The CDR3 runs to 15 residues. The ends lost 4 bases at V and 5 bases at J; junction bases unmatched: 10. This CDR3 reads CASSFNRGWGTEAFF. In DNA, the CDR3 is TGTGCCAGCAGTTTTAACAGGGGTTGGGGGACTGAAGCTTTCTTT.

The rearrangement links TRBV7-3 to TRBJ2-5; the D gene is possibly TRBD2 (5 bases). Between the trimmed V and J ends, which lost 4 bases and 5 bases, there was a span of 17 bases. The CDR3 extends over 15 amino acids. The germline gives CDR1 SGHTA, CDR2 FQGTGA. Written as DNA, the CDR3 is TGTGCCAGCAGCTCGGTTGTGGGAGAAGACGAGACCCAGTACTTC. Protein product: CASSSVVGEDETQYF.

The chain couples TRBV7-9 to TRBJ2-7; the D is unclear. CDR3 length equals 12 residues. Trimming cost V 1 base and J 5 bases, with 6 bases left between them. Germline CDR1 SEHNR, CDR2 FQNEAQ (reference sequence). CDR3 region: CASSLVENEQYF. CDR3 sequence (DNA): TGTGCCAGCAGCTTAGTAGAGAACGAGCAGTACTTC.

V usage is TRBV21-1 and J usage is TRBJ1-4; TRBD1, the table's D call, was not compared with the DNA. TRBV21-1 is tagged as a pseudogene. The CDR3 totals 15 residues. The CDR3 region has the DNA TGTGCCAGCAGCTCCCCCGGGACAGGGGATGAAAAACTGTTTTTT. This encodes CASSSPGTGDEKLFF.

The rearrangement joins TRBV7-2 to TRBJ1-2, with a tentative D call TRBD1 (5 bases). This CDR3 is built from 15 residues. Between the trimmed V and J ends, which lost 5 bases and 6 bases, there was a span of 19 bases. From germline, CDR1 is SGHTA and CDR2 FQGNSA. In nucleotides, the CDR3 is TGTGCCAGCAGCCCCGATCAGGGTCTTTGGGATGGCTACACCTTC. Translating it yields CASSPDQGLWDGYTF. The variable domain in full, with the rest retrieved from reference TRBV7-2 and TRBJ1-2, is GAGVSQSPSNKVTEKGKDVELRCDPISGHTALYWYRQSLGQGLEFLIYFQGNSAPDKSGLPSDRFSAERTGGSVSTLTIQRTQQEDSAVYLCASSPDQGLWDGYTFGSGTRLTVV.

The chain uses TRBV18 and TRBJ2-1; TRBD2 agrees at 16 bases. J gave up 6 bases and V 6 bases, and 8 bases lay outside the gene matches. The V gene's germline CDR1 is KGHSH and CDR2 LQKENI. The CDR3 is made up of 17 amino acids. The CDR3 DNA reads TGTGCCAGCTCGCTAACCGGGACTAGCGGGGGGGGCAATGAGCAGTTCTTC. It encodes CASSLTGTSGGGNEQFF.

This chain joins TRBV5-4 and TRBJ2-1; the D gene is possibly TRBD2 (5 bases). The CDR3 runs 14 residues. Germline CDR1 SGHNT, CDR2 YYREEE (reference sequence). Trimming cost V 5 bases and J 5 bases, with 14 bases left between them. CDR3 sequence: CASSPLTSDNEQFF. The CDR3 coding sequence is TGTGCCAGCAGTCCTCTCACTAGTGACAATGAGCAGTTCTTC.

The chain uses TRBV6-1 and TRBJ2-7, with D hard to call. The CDR3 spans 10 residues. Germline-derived CDR1 and CDR2 are MNHNS and SASEGT. Trimming pared 7 bases from V and 6 bases from J, leaving 7 bases between. The CDR3 spells CASIFGEQYF. The DNA for the CDR3 is TGTGCCAGCATTTTCGGCGAGCAGTACTTC.

This rearrangement joins TRBV5-1 to TRBJ1-1, with D maybe TRBD1 (5 bases). Germline CDR1 and CDR2: SGHRS and YFSETQ. V shed 0 bases and J shed 7 bases, with 16 bases lying between them. CDR3 size: 15 residues. The CDR3 protein is CASSLVTGGVSEAFF. DNA of the CDR3: TGCGCCAGCAGCTTGGTTACGGGAGGGGTAAGTGAAGCTTTCTTT.

V is TRBV29-1 and J is TRBJ1-1; TRBD1 matches at 11 bases. In germline, CDR1 is SQVTM, CDR2 ANQGSEA. The junction had 4 bases not matched to a gene; V was cut back by 4 bases and J by 0 bases. The length of the CDR3 is 15 residues. The CDR3 nucleotides are TGCAGCGTTGGGGGGACAGGGGGGTTGAACACTGAAGCTTTCTTT. Its translation: CSVGGTGGLNTEAFF.

To note about this clone: Germline is not matched at one junction end, which may reflect a read error. The gene calls are TRBV7-7 and TRBJ1-5; no reliable D call. In germline, CDR1 is SSHAT, CDR2 FNYEAQ (reference sequence). There are 13 residues in the CDR3. The DNA of the CDR3 is TGTGCTAGCAGCTTAGGAGAGAATCAGCCCCAGCATTTT. Protein sequence: CASSLGENQPQHF. The whole variable domain, remainder taken from reference TRBV7-7 and TRBJ1-5, is GAGVSQSPRYKVTKRGQDVTLRCDPISSHATLYWYQQALGQGPEFLTYFNYEAQPDKSGLPSDRFSAERPEGSISTLTIQRTEQRDSAMYRCASSLGENQPQHFGDGTRLSIL.

V gene TRBV5-4 combines with J gene TRBJ2-3, with 8 bases lining up with TRBD1. Germline assignment: CDR1 SGHNT and CDR2 YYREEE (reference sequence). With V trimmed by 4 bases and J by 6 bases, 10 bases remained unmatched. This CDR3 comprises 15 residues. Here the CDR3 reads CASSHGQGSVDTQYF. The CDR3 coding sequence is TGTGCCAGCAGCCACGGACAGGGATCGGTCGATACGCAGTATTTT.

This clone was found a few times. V is TRBV5-1 and J is TRBJ2-1, with 8 bases aligning to TRBD1. V was pared by 4 bases and J by 13 bases, with 13 bases of the junction left unmatched. The CDR3 runs to 14 residues. Germline V gene data show CDR1 as SGHRS and CDR2 as YFSETQ. The CDR3 coding sequence is TGCGCCAGCAGCCCCGGAGGGACAGGTCAGCCTCAGTTCTTC. This codes for CASSPGGTGQPQFF.

The chain joins TRBV2 to TRBJ2-7; 7 nucleotides agree with TRBD1. V was clipped by 2 bases and J by 4 bases; unmatched bases: 8. Per germline, CDR1 SNHLY and CDR2 FYNNEI. This CDR3 is 15 amino acids long. The CDR3 here is CASSETDLRGYEQYF. The CDR3 coding sequence is TGTGCCAGCAGTGAAACTGACCTCAGGGGGTACGAGCAGTACTTC.

Turning to this clone: At one end the junction does not follow the germline gene, possibly because of a read error. The V call is TRBV7-9, the J call TRBJ1-4; D remains unclear. This CDR3 spans 13 amino acids. Germline-derived CDR1 and CDR2 are SEHNR and FQNEAQ (reference sequence). The chain's CDR3 is CSSSFETNEKLFF. CDR3 in DNA: TGTTCCAGCAGCTTCGAGACAAATGAAAAACTGTTTTTT.

As regards this clone: The junction does not match germline at one end; this may be a read error. The chain is built from TRBV7-9 and TRBJ2-7; D is perhaps TRBD2 (7 bases). Germline CDR1 and CDR2: SEHNR and FQNEAQ (reference sequence). The CDR3 covers 12 residues. CDR3 bases: TGTTCCAGCAGCCCCGGGGGGCCCGAGCAGTACTTC. Residues: CSSSPGGPEQYF. Full variable domain (missing parts from reference TRBV7-9 and TRBJ2-7): DTGVSQNPRHKITKRGQNVTFRCDPISEHNRLYWYRQTLGQGPEFLTYFQNEAQLEKSRLLSDRFSAERPKGSFSTLEIQRTEQGDSAMYLCSSSPGGPEQYFGPGTRLTVT.

The chain links TRBV5-6 to TRBJ2-3, with D possibly being TRBD2 (6 bases). CDR1 is SGHDT and CDR2 is YYEEEE in the germline V gene. V gave up 3 bases and J gave up 1 base, with 9 bases separating them. The CDR3 extends over 14 amino acids. This CDR3 reads CASSWWGGTDTQYF. CDR3 sequence (DNA): TGTGCCAGCAGCTGGTGGGGGGGCACAGATACGCAGTATTTT.

The rearrangement links TRBV19 to TRBJ1-1; 9 nucleotides match TRBD1. J lost 3 bases, V lost 5 bases, and 4 bases had no gene match. This CDR3 spans 14 amino acids. CDR1 is LNHDA and CDR2 is SQIVND in the germline V gene (reference sequence). CDR3 region: CASSSGQGHTEAFF. CDR3 nucleotide sequence: TGTGCCAGTAGTTCAGGACAGGGGCACACTGAAGCTTTCTTT.

Only one count was recorded for this clone. V and J are TRBV4-1 and TRBJ2-2; possibly TRBD1 for D (8 bases). This CDR3 spans 16 amino acids. Germline V gene sequence: CDR1 MGHRA, CDR2 YSYEKL. V lost 2 bases, J lost 5 bases, and 15 bases lay in between. Here the CDR3 reads CASSQITGGGTGELFF. The CDR3 bases are TGCGCCAGCAGCCAAATTACAGGGGGAGGGACCGGGGAGCTGTTTTTT.

V is TRBV10-3 and J is TRBJ1-4; D is unresolved. V gave up 0 bases and J gave up 3 bases, with 11 bases separating them. The CDR3 is 16 amino acids. Germline V gene lookup returns CDR1 ENHRY and CDR2 SYGVKD. The CDR3 region has the DNA TGTGCCATCAGTGAGTCAGAGGGAGCCGCTAATGAAAAACTGTTTTTT. It translates to CAISESEGAANEKLFF.

This chain links TRBV7-8 with TRBJ1-5; 9 bases line up with TRBD1. The trim removed 0 bases at V and 0 bases at J, leaving 6 bases unmatched. In germline, CDR1 is SGHVS, CDR2 FQNEAQ. The CDR3 extends over 18 amino acids. The CDR3: CASSLAAWTGDSNQPQHF. The CDR3 bases are TGTGCCAGCAGCTTAGCGGCATGGACAGGGGATAGCAATCAGCCCCAGCATTTT.

The chain links TRBV6-4 to TRBJ1-5, with D tentatively TRBD1 (6 bases). V lost 0 bases and J 9 bases, leaving 24 bases between the germline ends. The germline CDR1 and CDR2 sequences are MRHNA and SNTAGT. The CDR3 sequence is 18 residues long. CDR3 nucleotides: TGTGCCAGCAGTGACTCGACTTTCGGAGAGACAGGTACTAGGCCCCAGCATTTT. It encodes CASSDSTFGETGTRPQHF.

The V call is TRBV19, the J call TRBJ1-2; no reliable D call. Trimming pared 5 bases from V and 4 bases from J, leaving 14 bases between. Germline CDR1 is LNHDA and CDR2 is SQIVND (reference sequence). The CDR3 is made up of 14 amino acids. CDR3 nucleotides: TGTGCCAGTAGTTCCACCTACGGGAGCTATGGCTACACCTTC. This codes for CASSSTYGSYGYTF.

This clone was seen a handful of times. The CDR3 spells CASSLFDRVYEQYF. The CDR3, as DNA: TGTGCCAGCAGCTTGTTCGACAGAGTCTACGAGCAGTACTTC. The J gene is TRBJ2-7, the V gene TRBV7-2; a weak D match, TRBD1 (5 bases). CDR3 length: 14 amino acids. Trimming shortened V by 3 bases and J by 3 bases, and 12 bases separated the two germline ends. Germline V gene sequence: CDR1 SGHTA, CDR2 FQGNSA.

This clone was picked up a small number of times. CDR3 in DNA: TGTGCCAGTAGTATTGTAGCGGGGACCTACAATGAGCAGTTCTTC. Protein sequence: CASSIVAGTYNEQFF. The chain combines TRBV19 with TRBJ2-1; 8 bases map to TRBD2. The germline CDR1 and CDR2 sequences are LNHDA and SQIVND (reference sequence). CDR3 length: 15 residues. V dropped 3 bases and J dropped 2; count of bases not matched to a gene: 3.

The chain is built from TRBV4-2 and TRBJ1-2; 7 nucleotides align to TRBD1. After removal of 0 bases from V and 4 bases from J, the junction contained 5 bases not matched to a gene. The CDR3 covers 15 residues. Per the germline V gene, CDR1 is LGHNA and CDR2 is YNFKEQ. CDR3 sequence (DNA): TGTGCCAGCAGCCAAGATGACAGGGCACTCTATGGCTACACCTTC. This gives the protein CASSQDDRALYGYTF.